The source of this T cell receptor beta chain is a study of T cell responses to AZD1222 COVID-19 vaccine (dated by TCRdb to the early 2020s). As for the study more broadly: AZD1222 recipients with second doses at about 4 weeks or about 12 weeks were pooled, because spike-specific TCR depth and breadth did not differ between schedules. A total of 233 trial participants underwent TCR sequencing, of whom roughly 210 received two doses of AZD1222 and about 26 received two doses of the MenACWY control vaccine. Trial participants were enrolled into age subgroups of 18-55, 56-69 and 70-plus years, which contained roughly 140, 27 and 60 TCR-sequenced participants, respectively.

The time point label here, explained by the study, means: baseline before first vaccination. The vaccinee samples were drawn from two UK trials, COV001 and COV002, one of which was a single-blind randomized controlled phase 2/3 trial testing AZD1222 (ChAdOx1 nCoV-19) in healthy adults. For TCRbeta chain sequencing, PBMC samples were collected from trial participants at day 0 and at day 28 after the second dose. The CDR3 regions of human TCRbeta chains were analyzed by immunosequencing. On the authors' methods: TCRs in the repertoires were matched against a reference library of SARS-CoV-2-specific TCRs that had been generated with the MIRA antigen-specificity platform. Breadth was defined as the fraction of unique TCRs that were SARS-CoV-2-associated. Depth was defined as the fraction of total T cells that were SARS-CoV-2-associated. Using the MIRA data, each spike-specific TCR was mapped to the spike region that the TCR reacts to and placed in a CD4 or CD8 class. Log10-transformed breadth and depth values were compared by one-way ANOVA with Sidak's multiple comparisons tests. What TCRdb holds here is the immuneACCESS table cut down to in-frame rearrangements. Part of the clones is not present; checked against another copy, under half of the missing clones reflect an unresolved V gene, and the others are unexplained. That table supplies the V and J calls and clone size; D and trimming were determined from the DNA. This sample holds 100,000 to 150,000 clones; approximately 93% were observed only once. The biggest ten clones account for 5% to 5.5% of the sample.

Of note for this clone: The clone's antigen remains unknown. The input lacks base qualities; no much larger clone sits a single base away.

Summary of the overall study and its limitations: No day 14 peak-response samples were available, so repertoires were characterized only after the peak T cell response. The whole spike protein was spanned by vaccine-associated CD4 TCRs, and dominant responses were seen in regions 160-218 and 743-854. After two AZD1222 doses, both the breadth and the depth of spike-specific TCRs were significantly higher than at day 0 and than in MenACWY recipients. The 56-69-year group was small, and its depth increase did not reach significance, likely because of low power. Only a handful of AZD1222 recipients were SARS-CoV-2 seropositive at baseline, limiting conclusions about previously exposed vaccinees. Participants were mostly white British, with more females than males. The authors suggested clonal diversity may have been underestimated. Epitopes outside the regions mutated in the B.1.351 and B.1.1.7 variants were reportedly recognized by nearly half of the unique spike-specific TCRs.

Including the terminal cysteine and phenylalanine, the CDR3 comprises 14 residues. Just CDR3 DNA is preserved here, 42 bases in frame from base 1. The germline V gene (reference sequence) yields MNHEY for CDR1 and SMNVEV for CDR2. Trimming removed 8 bases from V and 12 bases from J; the gene matches leave 12 bases unexplained. This TCR derives from an adult in good health. The chain couples TRBV27 to TRBJ2-1; TRBD2 agrees with 11 junctional bases. The sequencing used peripheral blood, collected on day 0 of AZD1222 vaccination. The sequenced DNA: TGTGCCAGCTCCCCGGTAGCGGGAGGGCTCCGGCAGTTCTTC. Its translation is CASSPVAGGLRQFF.